The entry that follows covers one TCR beta chain sequence. As originally analysed: The assay estimated nucleated cells by amplifying reference gene primers. Data came from immunoSEQ multiplex PCR; TCRdb stores just in-frame clones and leaves some out. V and J calls and clone size come straight from that table; D and trimming were deduced from the DNA. The sample contains approximately 260,000 clones, 89% of which appear only once. These data originate in a study of blood T cell repertoires in COVID-19. Study-level background: Italy, Spain and the United States were the sources of the convalescent and acute COVID-19 samples. T cells, B-cell-depleted T cells, or PBMCs supplied cDNA or gDNA.

Germline-derived CDR1 and CDR2 are DFQATT and SNEGSKA (reference sequence). CDR3 size: 10 residues. The V gene lost 3 bases and the J gene lost 5 bases, with 3 bases spanning the gap. The V and J genes are TRBV20-1 and TRBJ2-3; D gene unclear. This sequence was found in a man aged 50 or older with acute or convalescent COVID-19. The sequencing sample was made of peripheral blood. The CDR3, as DNA: TGCAGTGCTAGCCGAGATACGCAGTATTTT. Encoded protein: CSASRDTQYF.